Below are 4 T cell receptor beta chains sequenced from a single sample in a study of read filtering for tumor transcriptome and immune sequencing. From roughly 390 ng of RNA, a library with molecular barcoded alpha/delta and beta/gamma adaptors was made. TCRdb re-called the reads through MiXCR, storing one row per CDR3 protein. The sample includes roughly 38,000 distinct CDR3 sequences, 10% to 15% of them seen just once. The sequencing input was a population of CD138-negative cells sorted from bone marrow. These receptors all come from a donor older than 35 with multiple myeloma.

The table lists this clonotype with many counts. The rearrangement joins TRBV29-1 to TRBJ2-1, with 10 bases fitting TRBD2. This CDR3 comprises 12 residues. The ends lost 7 bases at V and 8 bases at J; junction bases unmatched: 5. The V gene's germline CDR1 is SQVTM and CDR2 ANQGSEA. This CDR3 reads CSAPSGSDEQFF. CDR3 DNA sequence: TGCAGCGCGCCTAGCGGGAGTGATGAGCAGTTCTTC.

Points on this clonotype: Because the CDR3 is missing its conserved closing phenylalanine or tryptophan, this is likely a read error. The chain uses TRBV5-1 and TRBJ2-7, with D possibly being TRBD1 (8 bases). The CDR3 loop spans 15 amino acids. Germline lookup yields CDR1 SGHRS and CDR2 YFSETQ. The CDR3 loop is CVSSPGQGGSYEQYL. For the CDR3, the DNA is TGCGTCAGCAGCCCCGGACAGGGAGGGTCCTACGAGCAGTACCTC.

This clonotype was picked up many times. The chain employs TRBV11-1 and TRBJ2-7, with 9 bases matching TRBD2. CDR1 and CDR2 (germline): SGHAT, FQDESV (reference sequence). This CDR3 contains 15 residues. V was clipped by 5 bases and J by 7 bases; unmatched bases: 12. The CDR3 reads CASSLTPGLAVEQYF. CDR3 sequence (DNA): TGTGCCAGCAGCCTGACCCCGGGACTAGCTGTTGAGCAGTACTTC.

This clonotype was counted only a few times. The rearrangement links TRBV7-9 to TRBJ2-3, with D perhaps TRBD1 or TRBD2 (5 bases each). The CDR3 consists of 14 residues. The V and J ends lost 5 bases and 2 bases respectively, with 11 bases between them. The germline gives CDR1 SEHNR, CDR2 FQNEAQ (reference sequence). The CDR3 DNA follows: TGTGCCAGCAGCCTAGGGACCCTCACAGATACGCAGTATTTT. It codes for CASSLGTLTDTQYF. The variable domain in full, with the rest retrieved from reference TRBV7-9 and TRBJ2-3, is DTGVSQNPRHKITKRGQNVTFRCDPISEHNRLYWYRQTLGQGPEFLTYFQNEAQLEKSRLLSDRFSAERPKGSFSTLEIQRTEQGDSAMYLCASSLGTLTDTQYFGPGTRLTVL.